The T cell receptor (beta chain) under discussion was sequenced for a study of cytomegalovirus exposure and HLA in healthy donors. The CDR3 is 14 residues long. Between the trimmed V and J ends, which lost 2 bases and 4 bases, there was a span of 11 bases. Germline V CDR1 and CDR2: MGHDK, SYGVNS. The PCR ran on 60 Vbeta and 13 Jbeta primers. Libraries were prepared by immunoSEQ multiplex PCR; TCRdb keeps only in-frame clonotypes and omits some of them. The sample has around 180,000 clones; about four fifths are singletons. This sequence joins TRBV25-1 and TRBJ1-1; D is unresolved. Sequenced material: PBMCs. This sequence originates from a woman between 45 and 65 years old in good health and CMV-seronegative. Written as DNA, the CDR3 is TGTGCCAGCAGTGAAACCCTAGTGGGCACTGAAGCTTTCTTT. Its translation: CASSETLVGTEAFF. Complete variable domain (other parts from reference TRBV25-1 and TRBJ1-1): EADIYQTPRYLVIGTGKKITLECSQTMGHDKMYWYQQDPGMELHLIHYSYGVNSTEKGDLSSESTVSRIRTEHFPLTLESARPSHTSQYLCASSETLVGTEAFFGQGTRLTVV.